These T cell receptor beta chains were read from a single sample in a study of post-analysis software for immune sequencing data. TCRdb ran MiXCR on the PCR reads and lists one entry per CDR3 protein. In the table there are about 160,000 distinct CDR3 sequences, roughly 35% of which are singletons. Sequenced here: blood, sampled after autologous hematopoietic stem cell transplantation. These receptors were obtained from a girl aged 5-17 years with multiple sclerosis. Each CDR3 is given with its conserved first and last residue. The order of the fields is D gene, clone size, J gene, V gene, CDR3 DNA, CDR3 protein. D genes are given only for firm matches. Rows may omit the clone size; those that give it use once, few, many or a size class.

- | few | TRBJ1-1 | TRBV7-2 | TGTGCCAGCAGCCTGTCCCCGACAGGCCATAACACTGAAGCTTTCTTT | CASSLSPTGHNTEAFF
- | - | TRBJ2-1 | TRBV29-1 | TGCAGCATCCTAGCTGGTTCCTACAATGAGCAGTTCTTC | CSILAGSYNEQFF
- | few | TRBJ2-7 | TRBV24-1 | TGTGCCACCAACCTACCTACAGGCCCCCCTTCTGACGAGCAGTACTTC | CATNLPTGPPSDEQYF
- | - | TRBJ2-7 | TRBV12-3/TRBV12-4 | TGTGCCAGCAGTTCCGGCGCAGATGGTCGGGAGCAGTACTTC | CASSSGADGREQYF
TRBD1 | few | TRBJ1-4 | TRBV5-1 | TGCGCCAGCTCGGGACAGGGCACTAATGAAAAACTGTTTTTT | CASSGQGTNEKLFF
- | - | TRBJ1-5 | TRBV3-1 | TGTGCCAGCAGCCAAGATACAGGGCATCAGCCCCAGCATTTT | CASSQDTGHQPQHF
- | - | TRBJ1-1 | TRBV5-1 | TGCGCCAGCAGCTTGGGGTGGGGATCGAACACTGAAGCTTTCTTT | CASSLGWGSNTEAFF
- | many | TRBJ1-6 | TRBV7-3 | TGTGCCAGCAGCTTAAACAGGGCTAATTCACCCCTCCACTTT | CASSLNRANSPLHF
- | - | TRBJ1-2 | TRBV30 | TGTGCCTGGAGCGGGGGTATTGGCTATGGCTACACCTTC | CAWSGGIGYGYTF
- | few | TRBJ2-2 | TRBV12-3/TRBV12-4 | TGTGCCAGCAGGCCCGCCGAAGGGACCGGGGAGCTGTTTTTT | CASRPAEGTGELFF
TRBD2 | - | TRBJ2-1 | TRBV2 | TGTGCCAGCAGGGGGACTAGCGGGAGGGCCAATGAGCAGTTCTTC | CASRGTSGRANEQFF
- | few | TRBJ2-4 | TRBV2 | TGTGCCAGCAGTTCGACCGGGGCCTCTGGAAACATTCAGTACTTC | CASSSTGASGNIQYF
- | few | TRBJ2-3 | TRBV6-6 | TGTGCCAGCGAGAGGGATACGCAGTATTTT | CASERDTQYF
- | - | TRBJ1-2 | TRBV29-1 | TGCAGCGTTGAACCCCCTCAGGAACCCACTAACTATGGCTACACCTTC | CSVEPPQEPTNYGYTF
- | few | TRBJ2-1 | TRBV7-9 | TGTGCCAGCAGCTTAGCGGCAGGGGTACCCTACAATGAGCAGTTCTTC | CASSLAAGVPYNEQFF